These T cell receptor beta chains were read from a single sample in a study of shared clonotypes between healthy human individuals. Assay used: immunoSEQ multiplex PCR; TCRdb lists only in-frame clones, some missing. The profile shows some 2,500,000 clones, approximately 93% of them singletons. The sequenced material came from naive CD4+ T cells from PBMCs. The receptors were gathered from a man aged 18 to 30 in good health. Some clones in this sample may be carry-over from other donors' samples. Each CDR3 is given with its conserved first and last residue. Each record gives: V gene, D gene, clone size, J gene, CDR3 protein, CDR3 DNA. A D gene is named only where the DNA matches it firmly. Rows give clone size only sometimes, using once, few, many, or a class for an expanded clone.

>TRBV2|TRBD2|.|TRBJ2-2
CASSRPGTTNTGELFF
TGTGCCAGCAGCCGACCCGGGACTACTAACACCGGGGAGCTGTTTTTT
>TRBV19|.|.|TRBJ2-7
CASSIDRNGPYEQYF
TGTGCCAGTAGTATAGATCGCAATGGACCCTACGAGCAGTACTTC
>TRBV18|.|.|TRBJ2-7
CASSQGGEYDEQYF
TGTGCCAGCTCTCAGGGGGGGGAGTACGACGAGCAGTACTTC
>TRBV29-1|.|.|TRBJ2-3
CSVERQSTMGWGTDTQYF
TGCAGCGTTGAACGACAGAGTACTATGGGTTGGGGCACAGATACGCAGTATTTT
>TRBV7-2|.|.|TRBJ2-2
CASSLVLGRRIYTGELFF
TGTGCCAGCAGCTTAGTGCTGGGTAGACGCATTTACACCGGGGAGCTGTTTTTT
>TRBV18|TRBD2|.|TRBJ2-3
CASSRGLGSTDTQYF
TGTGCCAGCTCACGCGGACTAGGAAGCACAGATACGCAGTATTTT
>TRBV9|.|.|TRBJ1-1
CASSPTFLNTEAFF
TGTGCCAGCAGCCCGACGTTCTTGAACACTGAAGCTTTCTTT
>TRBV28|.|.|TRBJ2-7
CASTRSYEQYF
TGTGCCAGCACCCGCTCCTACGAGCAGTACTTC
>TRBV7-2|.|.|TRBJ2-7
CASSFIGLRVSYEQYF
TGTGCCAGCAGCTTTATCGGGCTGAGGGTCTCCTACGAGCAGTACTTC
>TRBV9|.|.|TRBJ1-2
CASSVSRGDYGYTF
TGTGCCAGCAGCGTATCCAGGGGCGACTATGGCTACACCTTC
>TRBV5-4|.|.|TRBJ2-4
CARDRLLAKNIQYF
TGTGCCAGAGACAGGTTATTAGCCAAAAACATTCAGTACTTC
>TRBV10-3|TRBD1|.|TRBJ1-3
CAIRKQGAGGNTIYF
TGTGCCATCAGGAAGCAGGGGGCTGGTGGAAACACCATATATTTT
>TRBV19|TRBD1|once|TRBJ1-5
CASGTGTGVRQPQHF
TGTGCCAGCGGAACCGGGACAGGGGTCAGGCAGCCCCAGCATTTT
>TRBV7-3|TRBD2|.|TRBJ2-3
CASSSRGTSGSTPDTQYF
TGTGCCAGCAGCTCCAGAGGGACTAGCGGGAGTACCCCAGATACGCAGTATTTT
>TRBV7-9|.|.|TRBJ2-7
CASSLSSNTGYSYEQYF
TGTGCCAGCAGCTTATCTTCGAACACGGGGTACTCCTACGAGCAGTACTTC
>TRBV6-6|TRBD1|.|TRBJ1-2
CASRPPGQGADGYTF
TGTGCCAGCAGACCCCCTGGACAGGGGGCGGATGGCTACACCTTC
>TRBV5-1|.|once|TRBJ2-1
CASLPQGSSYNEQFF
TGCGCCAGCCTCCCGCAGGGGAGCTCCTACAATGAGCAGTTCTTC
>TRBV2|TRBD1|.|TRBJ2-3
CASNRDRDTDTQYF
TGTGCCAGCAACCGGGACAGGGACACAGATACGCAGTATTTT
>TRBV5-8|.|.|TRBJ2-2
CASSRLTSNTGELFF
TGTGCCAGCAGCCGCCTAACATCGAACACCGGGGAGCTGTTTTTT
>TRBV30|.|.|TRBJ2-2
CASFRMAGTGELFF
TGTGCCTCATTCCGAATGGCAGGGACCGGGGAGCTGTTTTTT
>TRBV11-1|TRBD2|.|TRBJ2-1
CASSQSGDAYNEQFF
TGTGCCAGCAGCCAAAGCGGGGACGCCTACAATGAGCAGTTCTTC
>TRBV28|.|.|TRBJ1-1
CASSFSFWGTLNTEAFF
TGTGCCAGCAGTTTCTCTTTTTGGGGGACGCTGAACACTGAAGCTTTCTTT
>TRBV27|TRBD1|.|TRBJ2-1
CASFDRVVSLDEQFF
TGTGCCAGCTTCGACAGGGTCGTATCGCTCGATGAGCAGTTCTTC
>TRBV5-8|.|once|TRBJ2-5
CASSLGRGSETQYF
TGTGCCAGCAGCTTGGGAAGGGGGAGTGAGACCCAGTACTTC
>TRBV4-2|TRBD1|.|TRBJ1-2
CASSPGQLNYGYTF
TGTGCCAGCAGCCCGGGACAGCTAAACTATGGCTACACCTTC
>TRBV30|TRBD1|.|TRBJ1-2
CAWMAGGSYGYTF
TGTGCCTGGATGGCAGGGGGCTCGTATGGCTACACCTTC
>TRBV28|.|.|TRBJ2-2
CASYLPGPGELFF
TGTGCCAGCTACCTCCCGGGGCCCGGGGAGCTGTTTTTT
>TRBV6-1|.|.|TRBJ1-1
CASSQVRGGEAFF
TGTGCCAGCAGTCAAGTTCGGGGGGGTGAAGCTTTCTTT
>TRBV5-5|.|.|TRBJ2-7
CASSLDGYEQYF
TGTGCCAGCAGCTTGGATGGCTACGAGCAGTACTTC
>TRBV5-4|.|.|TRBJ1-1
CASSLEGFNTEAFF
TGTGCCAGCAGCTTGGAAGGGTTCAATACTGAAGCTTTCTTT
>TRBV7-2|.|.|TRBJ2-5
CASSSPGGFETQYF
TGTGCCAGCAGCTCCCCTGGGGGATTTGAGACCCAGTACTTC
>TRBV11-3|.|.|TRBJ2-5
CASSYRVGETQYF
TGTGCCAGCAGCTATCGGGTGGGGGAGACCCAGTACTTC
>TRBV6-5|TRBD1|.|TRBJ2-7
CASSYTGTGLNEQYF
TGTGCCAGCAGTTACACCGGGACAGGGCTAAACGAGCAGTACTTC
>TRBV27|.|once|TRBJ2-7
CASSKISPALAMGSYEQYF
TGTGCCAGCAGCAAAATCTCCCCCGCGCTAGCGATGGGATCCTACGAGCAGTACTTC
>TRBV28|.|.|TRBJ1-5
CASSHRRGEQPQHF
TGTGCCAGCAGTCACCGGAGGGGGGAACAGCCCCAGCATTTT
>TRBV5-1|.|.|TRBJ2-1
CASSLLAGAKGNEQFF
TGCGCCAGCAGCCTGTTGGCGGGCGCCAAAGGCAATGAGCAGTTCTTC
>TRBV7-8|.|.|TRBJ2-5
CASSAGTFKEETQYF
TGTGCCAGCAGCGCTGGAACATTCAAGGAAGAGACCCAGTACTTC
>TRBV28|TRBD2|once|TRBJ2-1
CASSLGLAVYNEQFF
TGTGCCAGCAGTTTGGGACTAGCGGTTTACAATGAGCAGTTCTTC
>TRBV9|.|.|TRBJ1-2
CASTRREVSGGYTF
TGTGCCAGCACCCGGAGGGAGGTGAGCGGTGGCTACACCTTC
>TRBV5-1|TRBD1|.|TRBJ1-2
CASSLRRQGAYGYTF
TGCGCCAGCAGCTTGAGGAGACAGGGGGCCTATGGCTACACCTTC
>TRBV27|.|.|TRBJ1-5
CASATGTVNQPQHF
TGTGCCAGCGCCACCGGGACGGTAAATCAGCCCCAGCATTTT
>TRBV19|.|.|TRBJ2-7
CASSPERSSYEQYF
TGTGCCAGTAGCCCCGAGAGGAGCTCCTACGAGCAGTACTTC
>TRBV5-1|.|.|TRBJ2-7
CASSSHRPSGMYEQYF
TGCGCCAGCAGCTCTCACCGCCCAAGTGGAATGTACGAGCAGTACTTC
>TRBV7-3|.|.|TRBJ1-1
CASSSHGNTEAFF
TGTGCCAGCAGCTCCCATGGGAACACTGAAGCTTTCTTT
>TRBV7-2|.|.|TRBJ1-1
CASSPFTANTEAFF
TGTGCCAGCAGCCCATTTACAGCGAACACTGAAGCTTTCTTT
>TRBV7-9|.|.|TRBJ2-3
CASSLEGLTDTQYF
TGTGCCAGCAGCTTAGAAGGTCTCACAGATACGCAGTATTTT